This TCR beta chain originates from a study of T cells in Graves' hyperthyroidism and ophthalmopathy. General study results and limits: Clonotypes that were expanded in thyroid above 0.001 mostly appeared in blood too. Ophthalmopathy was identified by the model a median about seven months ahead of onset.

TCR beta CDR3 regions were amplified from RNA. HTBI primers were the set used in a first-round RT-PCR of the TCR CDR3. Via MiXCR, TCRdb re-called the multiplex PCR reads, giving one row per CDR3 protein. The data show around 280,000 distinct CDR3 sequences, approximately 14% seen once. This CDR3 region has 15 residues. The V end lost 6 bases, the J end lost 2 bases, and 16 bases lay between the germline ends. CDR1 SGHRS and CDR2 YFSETQ come from the germline V gene. This clonotype was counted between two and nine times. Its antigen is not known. It was considered stable Graves' hyperthyroidism when ophthalmopathy did not progress within 18 months. Diagnosis of hyperthyroidism was new in patients aged 18 to 65, and its duration was under 2 months.

Sequencing input: blood. V usage is TRBV5-1 and J usage is TRBJ2-3; D may be TRBD2 (6 bases). The origin of this receptor is a woman aged 40 to 49 with Graves' hyperthyroidism. The CDR3: CASIRGMGPTDTQYF. In nucleotides, the CDR3 is TGCGCCAGCATACGGGGGATGGGACCCACAGATACGCAGTATTTT.